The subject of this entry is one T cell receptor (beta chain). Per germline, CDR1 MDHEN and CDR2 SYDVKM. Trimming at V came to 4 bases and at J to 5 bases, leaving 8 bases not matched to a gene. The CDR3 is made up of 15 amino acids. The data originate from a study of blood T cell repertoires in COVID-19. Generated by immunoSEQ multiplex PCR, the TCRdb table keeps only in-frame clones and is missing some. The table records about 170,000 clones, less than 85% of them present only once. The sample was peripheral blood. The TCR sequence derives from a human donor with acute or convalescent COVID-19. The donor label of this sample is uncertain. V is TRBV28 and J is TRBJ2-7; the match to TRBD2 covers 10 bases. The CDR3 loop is CASSSPSGGRDEQYF. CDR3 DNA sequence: TGTGCCAGCAGTTCGCCTAGCGGGGGAAGGGACGAGCAGTACTTC. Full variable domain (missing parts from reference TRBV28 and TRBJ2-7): DVKVTQSSRYLVKRTGEKVFLECVQDMDHENMFWYRQDPGLGLRLIYFSYDVKMKEKGDIPEGYSVSREKKERFSLILESASTNQTSMYLCASSSPSGGRDEQYFGPGTRLTVT.